This TCR beta chain was identified during a study of blood T cells in healthy people across ages. V was pared by 3 bases and J by 9 bases, with 15 bases between. The germline CDR1 and CDR2 sequences are MGHRA and YSYEKL. This CDR3 is built from 14 residues. Primed by a sample-barcoded 5' primer and a J-beta primer mix, a second PCR proceeded for roughly 7 to 11 cycles. TCRdb independently ran MiXCR on the 5' RACE reads; one entry per CDR3 protein. In the table there are 750,000 to 950,000 distinct CDR3 sequences, approximately 32% of which are singletons. The same specimen was also included in a second study, on T cells of mothers and their children.

This rearrangement joins TRBV4-1 to TRBJ2-1; D call uncertain. The receptor comes from a middle-aged woman in good health. The source material was blood. CDR3 residues: CASSQPLSPGEQFF. Written as DNA, the CDR3 is TGCGCCAGCAGCCAGCCCTTATCCCCAGGTGAGCAGTTCTTC.